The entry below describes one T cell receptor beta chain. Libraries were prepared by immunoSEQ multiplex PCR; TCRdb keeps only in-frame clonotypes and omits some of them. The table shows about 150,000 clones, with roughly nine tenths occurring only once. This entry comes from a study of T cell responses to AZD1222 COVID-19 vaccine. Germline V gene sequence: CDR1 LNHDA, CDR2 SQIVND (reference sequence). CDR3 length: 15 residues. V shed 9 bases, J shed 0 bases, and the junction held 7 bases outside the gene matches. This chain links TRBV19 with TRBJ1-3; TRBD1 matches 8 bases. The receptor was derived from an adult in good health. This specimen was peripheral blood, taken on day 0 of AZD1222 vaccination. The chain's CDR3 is CASRRDRYSGNTIYF. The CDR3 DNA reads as TGTGCCAGCCGTCGGGACAGGTACTCTGGAAACACCATATATTTT.